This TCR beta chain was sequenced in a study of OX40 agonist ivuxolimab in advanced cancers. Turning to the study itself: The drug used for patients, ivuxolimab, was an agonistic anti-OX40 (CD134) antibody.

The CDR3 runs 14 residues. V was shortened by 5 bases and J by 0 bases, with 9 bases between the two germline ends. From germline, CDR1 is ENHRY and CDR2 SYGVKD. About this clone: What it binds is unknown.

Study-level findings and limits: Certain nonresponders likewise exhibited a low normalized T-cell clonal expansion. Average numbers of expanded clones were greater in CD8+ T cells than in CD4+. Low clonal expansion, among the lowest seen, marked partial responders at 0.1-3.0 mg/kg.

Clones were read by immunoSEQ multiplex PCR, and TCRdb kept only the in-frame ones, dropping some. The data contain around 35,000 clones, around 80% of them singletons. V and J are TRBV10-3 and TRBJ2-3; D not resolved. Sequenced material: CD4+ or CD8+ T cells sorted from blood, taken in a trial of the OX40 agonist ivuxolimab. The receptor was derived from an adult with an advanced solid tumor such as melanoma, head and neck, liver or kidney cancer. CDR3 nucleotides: TGTGCCATCAGTCTGGGATCTAGCACAGATACGCAGTATTTT. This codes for CAISLGSSTDTQYF.